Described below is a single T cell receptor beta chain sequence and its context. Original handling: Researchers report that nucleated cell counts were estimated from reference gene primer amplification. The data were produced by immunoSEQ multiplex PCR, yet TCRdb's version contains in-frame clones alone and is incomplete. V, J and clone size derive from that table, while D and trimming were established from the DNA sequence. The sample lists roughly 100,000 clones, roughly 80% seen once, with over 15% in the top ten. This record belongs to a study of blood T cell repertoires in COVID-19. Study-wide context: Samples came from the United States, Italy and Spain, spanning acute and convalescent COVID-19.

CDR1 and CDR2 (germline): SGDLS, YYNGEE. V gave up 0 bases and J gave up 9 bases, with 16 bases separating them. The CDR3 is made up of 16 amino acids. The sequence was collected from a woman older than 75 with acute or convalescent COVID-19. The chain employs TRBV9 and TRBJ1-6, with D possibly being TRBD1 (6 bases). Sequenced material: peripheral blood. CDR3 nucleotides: TGTGCCAGCAGCGTAGGGAGCAGGGGCTTCGGTTCACCCCTCCACTTT. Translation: CASSVGSRGFGSPLHF.